This T cell receptor beta chain was identified during a study of CD8+CD57+ T cells in acquired aplastic anemia. Study-wide background: On average, sorted CD4+ and CD8+ cells gave roughly 3 ug of DNA. Study results and limitations: With respect to CD8+ Simpson's diversity, patients and controls did not differ significantly. Researchers report that approximately 28 CD8+ CDR3 sequences appeared in both patients and controls.

Genomic DNA, serving as template, underwent TCR beta VDJ and CDR3 profiling. TCRdb itself ran the reads through MiXCR, one entry per CDR3 protein. Among hundreds of thousands of distinct CDR3 sequences listed, around 60% were seen once. This clonotype showed up just a few times. Its antigen is as yet unknown. One end of the junction fails to match germline, which may point to a read error. Germline V CDR1 and CDR2: SSHAT, FNYEAQ (reference sequence). The CDR3 sequence is 13 residues long. The chain has TRBV7-7 and TRBJ2-2; 7 nucleotides align to TRBD2. The sample consisted of sorted CD4+, CD8+, or CD8+CD57+ T cells (not recorded which) from PBMCs. This TCR came from a human donor with severe aplastic anemia or a healthy control (not recorded which). DNA for the CDR3: TGTGCTAGCAGGAAGGGAGGGACCGGGGAGCTGTTTTTT. Translating it yields CASRKGGTGELFF.